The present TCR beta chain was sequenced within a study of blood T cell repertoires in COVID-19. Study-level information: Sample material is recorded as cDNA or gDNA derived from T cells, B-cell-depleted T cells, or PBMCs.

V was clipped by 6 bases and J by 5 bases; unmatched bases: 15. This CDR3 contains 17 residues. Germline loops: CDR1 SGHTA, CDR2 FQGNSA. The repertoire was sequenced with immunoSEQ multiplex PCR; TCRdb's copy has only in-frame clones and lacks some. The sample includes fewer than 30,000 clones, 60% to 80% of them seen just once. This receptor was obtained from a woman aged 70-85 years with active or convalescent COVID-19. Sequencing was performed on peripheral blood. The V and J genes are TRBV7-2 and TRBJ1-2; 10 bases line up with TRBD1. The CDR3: CASRGTPPGTGAYGYTF. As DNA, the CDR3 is TGTGCCAGCAGAGGCACCCCACCCGGGACAGGGGCTTATGGCTACACCTTC.